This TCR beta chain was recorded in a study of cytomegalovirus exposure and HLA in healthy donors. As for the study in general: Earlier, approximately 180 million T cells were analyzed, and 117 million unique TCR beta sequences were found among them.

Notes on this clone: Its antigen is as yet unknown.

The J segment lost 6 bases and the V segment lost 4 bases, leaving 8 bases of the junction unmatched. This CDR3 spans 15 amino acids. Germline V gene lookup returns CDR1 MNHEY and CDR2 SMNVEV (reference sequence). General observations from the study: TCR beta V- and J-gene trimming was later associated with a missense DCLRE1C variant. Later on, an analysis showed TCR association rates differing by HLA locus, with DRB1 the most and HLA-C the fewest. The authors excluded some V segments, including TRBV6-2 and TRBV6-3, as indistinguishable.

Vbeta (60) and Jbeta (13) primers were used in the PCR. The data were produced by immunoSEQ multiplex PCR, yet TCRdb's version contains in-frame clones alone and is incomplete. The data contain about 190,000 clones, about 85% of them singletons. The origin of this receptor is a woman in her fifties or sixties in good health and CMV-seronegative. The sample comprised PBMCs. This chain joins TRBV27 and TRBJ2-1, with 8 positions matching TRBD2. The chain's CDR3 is CASSSAGRGVNEQFF. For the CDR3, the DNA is TGTGCCAGCAGTTCCGCCGGGAGGGGAGTCAATGAGCAGTTCTTC.